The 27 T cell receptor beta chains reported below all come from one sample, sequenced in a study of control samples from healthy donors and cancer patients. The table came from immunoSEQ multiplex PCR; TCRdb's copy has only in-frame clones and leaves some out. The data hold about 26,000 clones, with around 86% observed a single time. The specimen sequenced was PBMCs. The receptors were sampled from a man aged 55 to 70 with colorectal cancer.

CDR3 sequence reads: CASTGTHGGPLHF. CDR3 DNA sequence: TGTGCCAGTACCGGGACTCACGGAGGGCCCCTCCACTTT. V gene TRBV19 combines with J gene TRBJ1-6, with D perhaps matching TRBD1 (5 bases). The CDR3 contains 13 residues. V was cut by 7 bases and J by 13 bases, with 17 bases left in between. The germline V gene encodes CDR1 LNHDA and CDR2 SQIVND (reference sequence).

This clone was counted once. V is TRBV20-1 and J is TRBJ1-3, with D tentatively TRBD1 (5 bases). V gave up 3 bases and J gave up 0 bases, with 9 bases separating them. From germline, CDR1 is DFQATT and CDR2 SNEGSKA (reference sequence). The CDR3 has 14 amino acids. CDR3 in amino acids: CSASGGTSGNTIYF. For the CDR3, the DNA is TGCAGTGCTAGTGGGGGAACCTCTGGAAACACCATATATTTT.

The CDR3 DNA is TGTGCCAGCAGTTACTCTTTTTCCGGAGCCCAAGCCAAAAACATTCAGTACTTC. Translation gives CASSYSFSGAQAKNIQYF. This chain links TRBV6-2 or TRBV6-3 with TRBJ2-4; the D is unclear. CDR1 is MNHEY, CDR2 SVGEGT, per germline. This CDR3 has 18 amino acids. V lost 0 bases and J lost 0, with 15 bases in between.

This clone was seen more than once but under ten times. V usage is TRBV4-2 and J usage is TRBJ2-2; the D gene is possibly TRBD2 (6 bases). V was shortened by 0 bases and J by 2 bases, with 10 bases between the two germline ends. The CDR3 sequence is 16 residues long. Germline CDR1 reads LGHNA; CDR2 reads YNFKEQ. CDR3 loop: CASSQELAVNTGELFF. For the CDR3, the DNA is TGTGCCAGCAGCCAAGAGTTAGCGGTTAACACCGGGGAGCTGTTTTTT.

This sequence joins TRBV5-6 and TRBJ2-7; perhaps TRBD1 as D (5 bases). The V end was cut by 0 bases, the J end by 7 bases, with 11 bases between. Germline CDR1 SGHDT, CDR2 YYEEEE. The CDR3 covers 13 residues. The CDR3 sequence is CASSLGKGWEQYV. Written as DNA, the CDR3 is TGTGCCAGCAGCTTGGGCAAGGGGTGGGAGCAGTACGTC.

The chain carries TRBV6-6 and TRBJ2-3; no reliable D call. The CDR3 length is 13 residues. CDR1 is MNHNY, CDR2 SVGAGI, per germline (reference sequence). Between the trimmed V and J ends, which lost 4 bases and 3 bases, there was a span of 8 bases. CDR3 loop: CASSWSWTDTQYF. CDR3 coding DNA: TGTGCCAGCAGTTGGTCGTGGACAGATACGCAGTATTTT.

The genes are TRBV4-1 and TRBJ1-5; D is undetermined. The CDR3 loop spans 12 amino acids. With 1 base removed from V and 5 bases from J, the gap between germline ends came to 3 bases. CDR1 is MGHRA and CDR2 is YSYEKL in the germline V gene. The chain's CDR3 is CASSQVDQPQHF. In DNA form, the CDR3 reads TGCGCCAGCAGCCAAGTGGATCAGCCCCAGCATTTT.

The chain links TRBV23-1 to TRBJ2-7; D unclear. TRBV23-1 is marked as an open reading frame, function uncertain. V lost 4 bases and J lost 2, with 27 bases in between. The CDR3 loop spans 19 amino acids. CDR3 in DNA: TGCGCCAGCAGTCCAAAGAATTGCAAATGGCCCCGGACCACCTACGAGCAGTACGTC. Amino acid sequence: CASSPKNCKWPRTTYEQYV.

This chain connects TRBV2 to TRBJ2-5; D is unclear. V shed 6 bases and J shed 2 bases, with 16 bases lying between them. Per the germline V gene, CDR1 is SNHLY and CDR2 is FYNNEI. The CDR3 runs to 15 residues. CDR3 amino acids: CASSKTPQVQETQYF. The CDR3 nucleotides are TGTGCCAGCAGCAAAACGCCCCAGGTTCAAGAGACCCAGTACTTC.

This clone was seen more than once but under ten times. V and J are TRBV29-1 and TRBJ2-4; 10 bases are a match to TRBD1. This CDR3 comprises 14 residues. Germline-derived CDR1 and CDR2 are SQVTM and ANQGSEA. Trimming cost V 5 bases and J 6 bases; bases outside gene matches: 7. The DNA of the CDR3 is TGCAGCGTTTTCTCCCGGGACAGGGGAAACATTCAGTACTTC. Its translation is CSVFSRDRGNIQYF. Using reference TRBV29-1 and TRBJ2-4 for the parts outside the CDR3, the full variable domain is SAVISQKPSRDICQRGTSLTIQCQVDSQVTMMFWYRQQPGQSLTLIATANQGSEATYESGFVIDKFPISRPNLTFSTLTVSNMSPEDSSIYLCSVFSRDRGNIQYFGAGTRLSVL.

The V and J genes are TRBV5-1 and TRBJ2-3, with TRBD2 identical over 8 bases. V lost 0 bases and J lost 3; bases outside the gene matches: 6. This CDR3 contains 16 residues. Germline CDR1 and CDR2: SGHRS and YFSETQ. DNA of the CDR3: TGCGCCAGCAGCTTGGTAACGGGGGGGAGTACAGATACGCAGTATTTT. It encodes CASSLVTGGSTDTQYF.

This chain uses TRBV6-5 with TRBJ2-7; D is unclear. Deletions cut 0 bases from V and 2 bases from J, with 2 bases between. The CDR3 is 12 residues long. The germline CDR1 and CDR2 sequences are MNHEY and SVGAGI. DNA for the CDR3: TGTGCCAGCAGTTACTCCCCCTACGAGCAGTACTTC. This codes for CASSYSPYEQYF.

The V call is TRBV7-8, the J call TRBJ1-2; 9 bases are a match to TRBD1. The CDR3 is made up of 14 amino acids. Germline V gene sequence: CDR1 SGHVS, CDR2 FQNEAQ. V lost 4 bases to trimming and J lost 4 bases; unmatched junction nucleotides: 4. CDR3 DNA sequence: TGTGCCAGCAGCTCGGGACAGGGAGTCTATGGCTACACCTTC. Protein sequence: CASSSGQGVYGYTF.

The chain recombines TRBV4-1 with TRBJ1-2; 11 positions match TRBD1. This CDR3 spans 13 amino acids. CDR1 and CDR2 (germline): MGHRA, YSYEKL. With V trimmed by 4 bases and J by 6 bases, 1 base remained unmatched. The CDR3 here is CASSRDRGNGYTF. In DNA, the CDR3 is TGCGCCAGCAGCCGGGACAGGGGGAATGGCTACACCTTC.

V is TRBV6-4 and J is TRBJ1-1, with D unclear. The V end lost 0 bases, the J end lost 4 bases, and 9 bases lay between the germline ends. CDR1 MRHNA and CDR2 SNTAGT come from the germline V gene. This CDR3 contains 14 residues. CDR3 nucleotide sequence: TGTGCCAGCAGTGACTCGAGTTGGGGCACTGAAGCTTTCTTT. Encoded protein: CASSDSSWGTEAFF.

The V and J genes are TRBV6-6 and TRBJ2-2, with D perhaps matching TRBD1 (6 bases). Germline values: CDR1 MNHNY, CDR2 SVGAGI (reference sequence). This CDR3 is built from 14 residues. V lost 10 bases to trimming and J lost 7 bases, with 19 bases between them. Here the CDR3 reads CATYPRQGNGELFF. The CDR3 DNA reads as TGTGCCACCTACCCCCGGCAGGGGAACGGGGAGCTGTTTTTT.

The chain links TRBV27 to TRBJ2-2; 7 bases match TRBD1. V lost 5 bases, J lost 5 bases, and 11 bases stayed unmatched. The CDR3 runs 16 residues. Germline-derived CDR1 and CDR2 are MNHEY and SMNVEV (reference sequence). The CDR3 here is CASSRGTATVTGELFF. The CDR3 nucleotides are TGTGCCAGCAGTCGTGGGACAGCCACGGTGACCGGGGAGCTGTTTTTT.

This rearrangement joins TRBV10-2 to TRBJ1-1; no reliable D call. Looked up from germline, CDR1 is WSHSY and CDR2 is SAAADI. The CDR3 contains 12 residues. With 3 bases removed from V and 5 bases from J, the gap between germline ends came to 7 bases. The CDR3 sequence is CASSDLPTEAFF. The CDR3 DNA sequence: TGCGCCAGCAGTGACCTTCCTACTGAAGCTTTCTTT.

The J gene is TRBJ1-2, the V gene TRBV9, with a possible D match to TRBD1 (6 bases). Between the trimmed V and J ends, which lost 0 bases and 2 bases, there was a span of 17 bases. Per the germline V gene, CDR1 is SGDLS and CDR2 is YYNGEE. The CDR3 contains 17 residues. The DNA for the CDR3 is TGTGCCAGCAGCGTAGAGCAGGCGGGGGGCGGGAACTATGGCTACACCTTC. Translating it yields CASSVEQAGGGNYGYTF.

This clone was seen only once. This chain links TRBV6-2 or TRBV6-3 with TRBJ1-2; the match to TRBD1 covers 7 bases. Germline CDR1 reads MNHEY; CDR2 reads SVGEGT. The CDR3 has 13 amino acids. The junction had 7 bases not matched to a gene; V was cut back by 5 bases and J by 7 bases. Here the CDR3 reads CASSPDRVSGYTF. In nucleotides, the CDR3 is TGTGCCAGCAGTCCCGACAGGGTCTCTGGCTACACCTTC.

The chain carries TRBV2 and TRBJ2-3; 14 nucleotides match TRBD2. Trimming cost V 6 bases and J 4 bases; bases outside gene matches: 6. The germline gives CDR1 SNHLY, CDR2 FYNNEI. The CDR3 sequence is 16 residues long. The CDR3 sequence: CASRWTSGGRADTQYF. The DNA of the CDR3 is TGTGCCAGCAGGTGGACTAGCGGGGGGAGGGCAGATACGCAGTATTTT.

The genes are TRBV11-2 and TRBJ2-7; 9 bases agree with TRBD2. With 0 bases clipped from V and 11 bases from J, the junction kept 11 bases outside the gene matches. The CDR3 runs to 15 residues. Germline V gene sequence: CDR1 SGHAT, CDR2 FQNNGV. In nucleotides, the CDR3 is TGTGCCAGCAGCTTAGATCAGCGGGGGGATCCCGGGAAGTACTTC. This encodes CASSLDQRGDPGKYF.

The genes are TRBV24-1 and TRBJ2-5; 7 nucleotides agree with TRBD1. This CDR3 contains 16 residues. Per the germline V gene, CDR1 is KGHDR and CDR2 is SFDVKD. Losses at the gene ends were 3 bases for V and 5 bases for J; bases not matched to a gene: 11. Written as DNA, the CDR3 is TGTGCCACCAGTGATCCCGGCGGCAGGGGGTTGGAGACCCAGTACTTC. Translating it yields CATSDPGGRGLETQYF.

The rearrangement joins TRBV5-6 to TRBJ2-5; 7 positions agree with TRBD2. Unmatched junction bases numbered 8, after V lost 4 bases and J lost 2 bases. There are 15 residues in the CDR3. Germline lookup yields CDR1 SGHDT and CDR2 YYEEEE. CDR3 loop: CASSPRGGVQETQYF. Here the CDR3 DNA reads TGTGCCAGCAGCCCTCGCGGGGGTGTTCAAGAGACCCAGTACTTC.

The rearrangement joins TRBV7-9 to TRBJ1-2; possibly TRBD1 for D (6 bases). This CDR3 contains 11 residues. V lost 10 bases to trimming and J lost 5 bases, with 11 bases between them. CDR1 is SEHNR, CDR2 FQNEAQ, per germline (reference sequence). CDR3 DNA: TGTGCCATCGACAGGTTATATGGCTACACCTTC. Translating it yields CAIDRLYGYTF.

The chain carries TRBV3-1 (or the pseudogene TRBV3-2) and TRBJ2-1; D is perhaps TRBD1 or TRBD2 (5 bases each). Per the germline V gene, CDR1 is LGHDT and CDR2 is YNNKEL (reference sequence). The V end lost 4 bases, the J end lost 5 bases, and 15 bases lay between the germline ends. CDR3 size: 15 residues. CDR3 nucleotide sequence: TGTGCCAGCAGCCGCTTCGGGACCGCTGACAATGAGCAGTTCTTC. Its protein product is CASSRFGTADNEQFF.

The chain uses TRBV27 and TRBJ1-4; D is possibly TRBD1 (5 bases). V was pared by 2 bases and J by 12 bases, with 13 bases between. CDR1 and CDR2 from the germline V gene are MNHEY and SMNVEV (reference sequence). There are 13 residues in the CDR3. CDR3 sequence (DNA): TGTGCCAGCAGTTTAGGGGCAGGATTTGAACTGTTTTTT. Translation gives CASSLGAGFELFF.